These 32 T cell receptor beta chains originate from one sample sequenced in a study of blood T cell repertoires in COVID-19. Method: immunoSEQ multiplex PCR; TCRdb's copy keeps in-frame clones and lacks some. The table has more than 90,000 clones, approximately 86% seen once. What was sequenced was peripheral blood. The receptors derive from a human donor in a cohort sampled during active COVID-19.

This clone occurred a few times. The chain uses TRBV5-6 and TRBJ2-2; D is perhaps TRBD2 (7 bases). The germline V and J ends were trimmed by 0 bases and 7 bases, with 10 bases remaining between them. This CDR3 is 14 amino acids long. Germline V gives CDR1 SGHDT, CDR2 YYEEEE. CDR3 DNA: TGTGCCAGCAGCTTGGCGGGGGGCAACGGGGAGCTGTTTTTT. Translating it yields CASSLAGGNGELFF.

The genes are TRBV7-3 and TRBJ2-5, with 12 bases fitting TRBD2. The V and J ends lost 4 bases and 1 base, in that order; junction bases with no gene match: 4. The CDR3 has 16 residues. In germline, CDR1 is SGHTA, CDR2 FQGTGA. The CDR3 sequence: CASSSGTSGSQETQYF. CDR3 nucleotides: TGTGCCAGCAGCTCGGGGACTAGCGGGTCCCAAGAGACCCAGTACTTC.

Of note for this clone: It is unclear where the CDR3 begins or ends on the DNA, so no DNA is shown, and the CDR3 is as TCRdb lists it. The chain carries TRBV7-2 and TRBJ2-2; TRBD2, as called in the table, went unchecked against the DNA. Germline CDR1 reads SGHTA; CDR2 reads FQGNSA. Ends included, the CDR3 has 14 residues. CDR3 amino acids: CASILAGGTGELFF.

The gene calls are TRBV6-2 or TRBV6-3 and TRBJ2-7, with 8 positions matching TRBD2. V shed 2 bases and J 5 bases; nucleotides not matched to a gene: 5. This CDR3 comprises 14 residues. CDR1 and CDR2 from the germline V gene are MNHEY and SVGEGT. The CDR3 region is CASSYAGGRNEQYF. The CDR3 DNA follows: TGTGCCAGCAGTTACGCGGGGGGCCGCAACGAGCAGTACTTC.

DNA of the CDR3: TGTGCCTGGAGTGTGGGTATAGCGGAGTACAATGAGCAGTTCTTC. Its protein product is CAWSVGIAEYNEQFF. The V call is TRBV30, the J call TRBJ2-1; a possible D gene is TRBD2 (6 bases). The CDR3 consists of 15 residues. CDR1 GTSNPN and CDR2 SVGIG come from the germline V gene (reference sequence). Trimming took 0 bases from V and 4 from J, leaving 13 bases between them.

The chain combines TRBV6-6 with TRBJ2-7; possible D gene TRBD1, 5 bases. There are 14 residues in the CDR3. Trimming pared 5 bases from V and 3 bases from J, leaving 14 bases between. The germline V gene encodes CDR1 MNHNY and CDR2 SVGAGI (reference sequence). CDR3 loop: CASSPPDSVYEQYF. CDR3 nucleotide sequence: TGTGCCAGCAGTCCCCCTGACAGCGTCTACGAGCAGTACTTC.

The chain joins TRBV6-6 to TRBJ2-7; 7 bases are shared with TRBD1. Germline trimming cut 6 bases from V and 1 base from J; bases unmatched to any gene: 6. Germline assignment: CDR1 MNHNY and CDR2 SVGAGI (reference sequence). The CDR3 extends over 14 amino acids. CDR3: CASRVTGRSYEQYF. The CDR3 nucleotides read TGTGCCAGCAGAGTGACAGGGCGATCCTACGAGCAGTACTTC.

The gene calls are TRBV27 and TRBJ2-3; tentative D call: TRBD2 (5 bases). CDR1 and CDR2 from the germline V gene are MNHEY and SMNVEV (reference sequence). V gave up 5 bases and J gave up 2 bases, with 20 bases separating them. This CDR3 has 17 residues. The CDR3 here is CASSLRASLFPTDTQYF. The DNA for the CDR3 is TGTGCCAGCAGTCTTAGGGCTAGCCTCTTCCCCACAGATACGCAGTATTTT.

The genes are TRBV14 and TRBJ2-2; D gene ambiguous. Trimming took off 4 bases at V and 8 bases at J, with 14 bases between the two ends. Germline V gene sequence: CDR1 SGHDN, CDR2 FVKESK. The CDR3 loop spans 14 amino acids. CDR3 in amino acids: CASSRAELKGELFF. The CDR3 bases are TGTGCCAGCAGCCGCGCTGAATTGAAAGGGGAGCTGTTTTTT.

The CDR3 DNA follows: TGTGCCAGCAGCTCGGCCACGACCCCCTATGGGCATGGCTACACCTTC. It translates to CASSSATTPYGHGYTF. V usage is TRBV5-5 and J usage is TRBJ1-2, with D uncertain. The CDR3 extends over 16 amino acids. Trimming stripped 3 bases from V and 6 bases from J, with 21 bases between. Germline loops: CDR1 SGHKS, CDR2 YYEKEE (reference sequence). Drawing the rest from reference TRBV5-5 and TRBJ1-2, the complete variable domain is DAGVTQSPTHLIKTRGQQVTLRCSPISGHKSVSWYQQVLGQGPQFIFQYYEKEERGRGNFPDRFSARQFPNYSSELNVNALLLGDSALYLCASSSATTPYGHGYTFGSGTRLTVV.

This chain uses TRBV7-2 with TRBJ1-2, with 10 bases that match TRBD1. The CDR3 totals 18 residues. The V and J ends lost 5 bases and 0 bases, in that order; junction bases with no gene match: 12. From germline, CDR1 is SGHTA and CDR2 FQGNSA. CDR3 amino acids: CASSPQTGGAVANYGYTF. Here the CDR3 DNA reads TGTGCCAGCAGCCCACAGACAGGGGGCGCGGTGGCTAACTATGGCTACACCTTC. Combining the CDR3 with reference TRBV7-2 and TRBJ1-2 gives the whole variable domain GAGVSQSPSNKVTEKGKDVELRCDPISGHTALYWYRQSLGQGLEFLIYFQGNSAPDKSGLPSDRFSAERTGGSVSTLTIQRTQQEDSAVYLCASSPQTGGAVANYGYTFGSGTRLTVV.

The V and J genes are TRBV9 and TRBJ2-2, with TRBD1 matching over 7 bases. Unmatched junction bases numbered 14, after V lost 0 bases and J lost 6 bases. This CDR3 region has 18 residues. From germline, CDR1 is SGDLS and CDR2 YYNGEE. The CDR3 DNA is TGTGCCAGCAGCGTAGGCCTCTGGGGACAGACCGGTCCCGGGGAGCTGTTTTTT. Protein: CASSVGLWGQTGPGELFF.

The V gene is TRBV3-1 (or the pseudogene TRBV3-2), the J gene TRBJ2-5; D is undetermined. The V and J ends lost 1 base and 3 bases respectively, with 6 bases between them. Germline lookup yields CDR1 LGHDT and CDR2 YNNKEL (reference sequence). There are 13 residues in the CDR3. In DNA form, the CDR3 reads TGTGCCAGCAGCCAAGGACTCAAAGAGACCCAGTACTTC. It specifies CASSQGLKETQYF.

This CDR3 reads CASKIAGNSPLHF. In nucleotides, the CDR3 is TGTGCCAGCAAAATCGCAGGGAATTCACCCCTCCACTTT. The chain couples TRBV2 to TRBJ1-6, with D perhaps matching TRBD1 (5 bases). Germline V gene data show CDR1 as SNHLY and CDR2 as FYNNEI. The CDR3 is made up of 13 amino acids. Trimming took off 7 bases at V and 7 bases at J, with 11 bases between the two ends.

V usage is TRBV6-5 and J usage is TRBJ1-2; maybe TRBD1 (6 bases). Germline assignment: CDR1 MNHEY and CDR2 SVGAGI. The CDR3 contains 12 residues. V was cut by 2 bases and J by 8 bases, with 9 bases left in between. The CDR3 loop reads CASSYAGVGYTF. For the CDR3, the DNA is TGTGCCAGCAGTTACGCAGGGGTCGGCTACACCTTC.

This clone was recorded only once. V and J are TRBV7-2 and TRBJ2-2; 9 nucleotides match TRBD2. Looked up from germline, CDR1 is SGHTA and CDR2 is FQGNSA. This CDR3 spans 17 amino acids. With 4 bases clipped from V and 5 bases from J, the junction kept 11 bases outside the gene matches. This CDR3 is CASSSISGTSTTGELFF. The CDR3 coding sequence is TGTGCCAGCAGCTCAATATCCGGGACTAGCACTACCGGGGAGCTGTTTTTT. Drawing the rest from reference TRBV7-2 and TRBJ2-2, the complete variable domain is GAGVSQSPSNKVTEKGKDVELRCDPISGHTALYWYRQSLGQGLEFLIYFQGNSAPDKSGLPSDRFSAERTGGSVSTLTIQRTQQEDSAVYLCASSSISGTSTTGELFFGEGSRLTVL.

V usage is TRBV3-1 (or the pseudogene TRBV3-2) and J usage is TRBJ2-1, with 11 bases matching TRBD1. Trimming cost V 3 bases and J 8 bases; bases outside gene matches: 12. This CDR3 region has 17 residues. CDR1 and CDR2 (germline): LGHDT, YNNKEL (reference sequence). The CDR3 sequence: CASSHRLGDRGFDEQFF. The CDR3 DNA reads TGTGCCAGCAGCCACCGTTTGGGGGACAGGGGGTTCGATGAGCAGTTCTTC.

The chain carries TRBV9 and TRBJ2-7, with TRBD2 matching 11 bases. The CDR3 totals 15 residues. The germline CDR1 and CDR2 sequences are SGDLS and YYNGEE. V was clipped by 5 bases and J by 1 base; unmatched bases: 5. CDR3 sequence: CASSATSGSSYEQYF. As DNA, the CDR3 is TGTGCCAGCAGTGCAACTAGCGGGAGTTCCTACGAGCAGTACTTC.

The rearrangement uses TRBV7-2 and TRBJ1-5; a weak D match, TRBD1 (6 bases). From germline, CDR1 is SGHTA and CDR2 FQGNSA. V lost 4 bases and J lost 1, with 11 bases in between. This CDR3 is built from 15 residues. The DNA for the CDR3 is TGTGCCAGCAGCTCGGGGGGGGCGAGCAATCAGCCCCAGCATTTT. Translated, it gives CASSSGGASNQPQHF.

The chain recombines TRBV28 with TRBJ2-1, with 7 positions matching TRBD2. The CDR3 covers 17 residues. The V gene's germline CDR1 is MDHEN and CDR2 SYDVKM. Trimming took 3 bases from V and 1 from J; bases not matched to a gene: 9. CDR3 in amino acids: CASSFWGGIVSYNEQFF. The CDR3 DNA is TGTGCCAGCAGTTTTTGGGGGGGAATTGTATCCTACAATGAGCAGTTCTTC. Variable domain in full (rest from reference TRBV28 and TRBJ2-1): DVKVTQSSRYLVKRTGEKVFLECVQDMDHENMFWYRQDPGLGLRLIYFSYDVKMKEKGDIPEGYSVSREKKERFSLILESASTNQTSMYLCASSFWGGIVSYNEQFFGPGTRLTVL.

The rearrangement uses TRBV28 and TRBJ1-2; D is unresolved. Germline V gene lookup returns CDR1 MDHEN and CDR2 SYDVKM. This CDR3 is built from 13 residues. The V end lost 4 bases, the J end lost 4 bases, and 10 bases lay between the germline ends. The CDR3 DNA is TGTGCCAGCAGTTCCTCTCAGGTCTATGGCTACACCTTC. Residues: CASSSSQVYGYTF.

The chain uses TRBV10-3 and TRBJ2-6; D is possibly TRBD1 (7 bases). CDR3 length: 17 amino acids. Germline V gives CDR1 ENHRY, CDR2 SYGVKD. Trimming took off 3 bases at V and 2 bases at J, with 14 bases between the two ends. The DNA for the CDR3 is TGTGCCATCAGTGATTTAGGAGGGGGCGCTGGGGCCAACGTCCTGACTTTC. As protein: CAISDLGGGAGANVLTF.

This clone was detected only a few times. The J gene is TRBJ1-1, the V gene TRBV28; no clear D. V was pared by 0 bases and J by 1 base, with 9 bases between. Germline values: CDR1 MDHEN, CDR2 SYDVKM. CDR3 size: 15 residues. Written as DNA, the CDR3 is TGTGCCAGCAGTTTATGGGGGAGACGGAACACTGAAGCTTTCTTT. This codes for CASSLWGRRNTEAFF.

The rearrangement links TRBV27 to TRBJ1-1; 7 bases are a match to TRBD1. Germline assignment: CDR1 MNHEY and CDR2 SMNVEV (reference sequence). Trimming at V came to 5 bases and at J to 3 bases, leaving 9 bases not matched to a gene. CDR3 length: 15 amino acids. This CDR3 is CASSLDREKYTEAFF. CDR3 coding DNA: TGTGCCAGCAGTCTAGACAGGGAGAAGTACACTGAAGCTTTCTTT.

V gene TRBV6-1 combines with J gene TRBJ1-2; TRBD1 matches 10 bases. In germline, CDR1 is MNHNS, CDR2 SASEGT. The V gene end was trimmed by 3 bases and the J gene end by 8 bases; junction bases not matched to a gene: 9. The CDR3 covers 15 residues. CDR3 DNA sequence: TGTGCCAGCAGTGAGCCGGGACAGGGGCCCGGGGGCTACACCTTC. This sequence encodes CASSEPGQGPGGYTF.

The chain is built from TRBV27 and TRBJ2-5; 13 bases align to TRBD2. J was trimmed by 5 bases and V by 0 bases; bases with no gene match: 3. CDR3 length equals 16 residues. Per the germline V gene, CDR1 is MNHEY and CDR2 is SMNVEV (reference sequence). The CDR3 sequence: CASSLSRTSGSETQYF. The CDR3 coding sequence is TGTGCCAGCAGTTTATCACGGACTAGCGGGAGTGAGACCCAGTACTTC.

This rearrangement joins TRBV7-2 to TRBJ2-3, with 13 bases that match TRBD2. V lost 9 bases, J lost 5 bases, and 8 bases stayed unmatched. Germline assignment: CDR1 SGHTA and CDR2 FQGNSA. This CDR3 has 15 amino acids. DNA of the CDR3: TGTGCCAGTATGAGGACTAGCGGGAGTGAAGATACGCAGTATTTT. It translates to CASMRTSGSEDTQYF.

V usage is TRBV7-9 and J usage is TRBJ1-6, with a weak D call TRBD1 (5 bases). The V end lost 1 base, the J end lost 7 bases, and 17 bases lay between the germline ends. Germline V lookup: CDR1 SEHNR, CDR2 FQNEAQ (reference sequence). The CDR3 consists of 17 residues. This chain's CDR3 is CASSLGGGPGYNSPLHF. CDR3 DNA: TGTGCCAGCAGCTTAGGGGGTGGTCCAGGGTACAATTCACCCCTCCACTTT.

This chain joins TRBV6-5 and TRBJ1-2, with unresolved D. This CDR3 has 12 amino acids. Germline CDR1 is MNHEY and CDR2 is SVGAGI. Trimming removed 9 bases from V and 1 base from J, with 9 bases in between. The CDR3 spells CASRDFNYGYTF. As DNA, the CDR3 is TGTGCCAGTAGAGATTTTAACTATGGCTACACCTTC.

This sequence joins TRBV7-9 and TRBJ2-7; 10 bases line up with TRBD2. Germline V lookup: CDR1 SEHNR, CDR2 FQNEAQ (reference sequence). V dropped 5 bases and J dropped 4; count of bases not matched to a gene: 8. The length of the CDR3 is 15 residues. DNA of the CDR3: TGTGCCAGCAGCCCGAACATGGGACTAGCGTACGAGCAGTACTTC. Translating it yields CASSPNMGLAYEQYF. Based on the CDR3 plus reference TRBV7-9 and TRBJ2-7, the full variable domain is DTGVSQNPRHKITKRGQNVTFRCDPISEHNRLYWYRQTLGQGPEFLTYFQNEAQLEKSRLLSDRFSAERPKGSFSTLEIQRTEQGDSAMYLCASSPNMGLAYEQYFGPGTRLTVT.

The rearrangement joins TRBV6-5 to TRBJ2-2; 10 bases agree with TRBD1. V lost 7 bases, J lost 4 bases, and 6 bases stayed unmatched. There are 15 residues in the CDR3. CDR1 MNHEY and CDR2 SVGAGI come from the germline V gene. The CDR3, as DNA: TGTGCCAGCATGGGGGACAGGGGTTCCACCGGGGAGCTGTTTTTT. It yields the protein CASMGDRGSTGELFF.

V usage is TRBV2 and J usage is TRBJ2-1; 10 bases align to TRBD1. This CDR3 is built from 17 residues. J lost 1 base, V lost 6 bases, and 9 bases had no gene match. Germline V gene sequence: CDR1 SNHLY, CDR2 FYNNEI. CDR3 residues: CASRGQGIRTSYNEQFF. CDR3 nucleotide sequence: TGTGCCAGCAGGGGACAGGGGATCAGGACTTCCTACAATGAGCAGTTCTTC. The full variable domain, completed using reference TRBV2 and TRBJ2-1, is EPEVTQTPSHQVTQMGQEVILRCVPISNHLYFYWYRQILGQKVEFLVSFYNNEISEKSEIFDDQFSVERPDGSNFTLKIRSTKLEDSAMYFCASRGQGIRTSYNEQFFGPGTRLTVL.